Presented here are 30 T cell receptor beta chains from one specimen sequenced in a study of technical replicates of blood from several donors. Profiled with immunoSEQ multiplex PCR; TCRdb holds only in-frame clones, not every one. The table records 76,000 or so clones, around 85% of them present only once. Source material: PBMCs. These receptors originate from a human donor in good health. Some clones in this sample may be carry-over from other donors' samples.

This clone was detected once. The gene calls are TRBV7-2 and TRBJ2-7, with 12 bases fitting TRBD2. The CDR3 consists of 17 residues. The V gene end was trimmed by 6 bases and the J gene end by 3 bases; junction bases not matched to a gene: 12. CDR1 SGHTA and CDR2 FQGNSA come from the germline V gene. CDR3 protein: CASSYPPWTSGVYEQYF. CDR3 bases: TGTGCCAGCAGTTACCCTCCGTGGACTAGCGGGGTCTACGAGCAGTACTTC.

This clone was detected only a few times. J is TRBJ1-4 and V is TRBV14; perhaps TRBD1 as D (6 bases). This CDR3 contains 15 residues. V was trimmed by 0 bases and J by 7 bases, leaving 12 bases between them. Germline assignment: CDR1 SGHDN and CDR2 FVKESK. Here the CDR3 DNA reads TGTGCCAGCAGCCAAGATATGGGGGCTGGTGAAAAACTGTTTTTT. This sequence encodes CASSQDMGAGEKLFF.

This chain uses TRBV5-5 with TRBJ1-3; TRBD1 is a possible D gene (5 bases). V lost 4 bases to trimming and J lost 0 bases, with 20 bases between them. CDR1 is SGHKS, CDR2 YYEKEE, per germline (reference sequence). This CDR3 spans 18 amino acids. For the CDR3, the DNA is TGTGCCAGCAGCCCCCTAACCCGACAGACCAACTCTGGAAACACCATATATTTT. It translates to CASSPLTRQTNSGNTIYF.

The chain employs TRBV2 and TRBJ2-7; TRBD2 matches at 10 bases. J was trimmed by 4 bases and V by 6 bases; bases with no gene match: 6. Germline loops: CDR1 SNHLY, CDR2 FYNNEI. The CDR3 runs to 14 residues. This CDR3 reads CASRESSGSYEQYF. As DNA, the CDR3 is TGTGCCAGCAGAGAATCTAGCGGGAGTTACGAGCAGTACTTC.

V and J are TRBV21-1 and TRBJ1-4; TRBD1 is taken as the D call from the table, unchecked against the DNA. TRBV21-1 corresponds to a pseudogene. The CDR3 contains 15 residues. This CDR3 reads CASSKGYRGGEKLFF. CDR3 DNA sequence: TGTGCCAGCAGCAAAGGGTACAGGGGTGGTGAAAAACTGTTTTTT.

V usage is TRBV28 and J usage is TRBJ2-7; 9 bases are a match to TRBD2. CDR3 length: 14 residues. Trimming at V came to 4 bases and at J to 1 base, leaving 2 bases not matched to a gene. CDR1 and CDR2 (germline): MDHEN, SYDVKM. The CDR3: CASSSAGGSYEQYF. CDR3 nucleotides: TGTGCCAGCAGTTCGGCGGGAGGGTCCTACGAGCAGTACTTC.

This clone occurred once. The V call is TRBV2, the J call TRBJ2-2; D may be TRBD2 (5 bases). V was trimmed by 5 bases and J by 5 bases, leaving 15 bases between them. CDR1 SNHLY and CDR2 FYNNEI come from the germline V gene. The CDR3 contains 15 residues. Here the CDR3 DNA reads TGTGCCAGCAGTTCCCGGGATCTAGGGACCGGGGAGCTGTTTTTT. Protein sequence: CASSSRDLGTGELFF.

V and J are TRBV5-1 and TRBJ2-6; D is uncertain. The CDR3 runs to 16 residues. CDR1 is SGHRS and CDR2 is YFSETQ in the germline V gene. The ends were cut back, 6 bases at V and 0 bases at J, with 13 bases in the middle. CDR3 sequence reads: CASTPPPVSGANVLTF. For the CDR3, the DNA is TGCGCCAGCACCCCGCCCCCGGTCTCTGGGGCCAACGTCCTGACTTTC. Drawing the rest from reference TRBV5-1 and TRBJ2-6, the complete variable domain is KAGVTQTPRYLIKTRGQQVTLSCSPISGHRSVSWYQQTPGQGLQFLFEYFSETQRNKGNFPGRFSGRQFSNSRSEMNVSTLELGDSALYLCASTPPPVSGANVLTFGAGSRLTVL.

This chain connects TRBV18 to TRBJ2-7; the D is unclear. CDR1 is KGHSH and CDR2 is LQKENI in the germline V gene. The CDR3 spans 11 residues. The germline V and J ends were trimmed by 4 bases and 2 bases, with 3 bases remaining between them. The CDR3 nucleotides are TGTGCCAGCTCACTAGCCTACGAGCAGTACTTC. Its translation is CASSLAYEQYF.

This clone was counted only a few times. CDR3 DNA sequence: TGTGCCAGCAGGCGGGAAAGGAATTCACCCCTCCACTTT. Translation: CASRRERNSPLHF. The rearrangement joins TRBV5-8 to TRBJ1-6; D is unclear. Germline loops: CDR1 SGHTS, CDR2 YDEGEE. V lost 5 bases and J lost 7, with 10 bases in between. There are 13 residues in the CDR3.

V gene TRBV6-5 combines with J gene TRBJ1-2; TRBD1 aligns across 9 bases. Per germline, CDR1 MNHEY and CDR2 SVGAGI. Trimming took 11 bases from V and 8 from J; bases not matched to a gene: 18. The CDR3 consists of 15 residues. The CDR3 region has the DNA TGTGCCGCAAGCGGGACAGGGCTCTTTAAGGGGGGCTACACCTTC. It specifies CAASGTGLFKGGYTF.

V is TRBV7-2 and J is TRBJ1-2, with 9 bases identical to TRBD1. Germline V CDR1 and CDR2: SGHTA, FQGNSA. Trimming took 5 bases from V and 5 from J; bases not matched to a gene: 9. This CDR3 has 15 residues. This chain's CDR3 is CASSPQGAEGYGYTF. CDR3 DNA sequence: TGTGCCAGCAGCCCACAGGGGGCTGAGGGATATGGCTACACCTTC.

The V and J genes are TRBV7-2 and TRBJ1-6, with D maybe TRBD1 (5 bases). Germline lookup yields CDR1 SGHTA and CDR2 FQGNSA. V lost 5 bases, J lost 6 bases, and 14 bases lay in between. This CDR3 region has 15 residues. CDR3 bases: TGTGCCAGCAGCGGCCGCGGAGGGGCTAATTCACCCCTCCACTTT. It encodes CASSGRGGANSPLHF.

The chain has TRBV19 and TRBJ1-2, with 9 bases aligning to TRBD1. This CDR3 is built from 17 residues. Germline V CDR1 and CDR2: LNHDA, SQIVND (reference sequence). The ends lost 1 base at V and 8 bases at J; junction bases unmatched: 14. CDR3 sequence (DNA): TGTGCCAGTAGTATAGTAGCCTCTAAGACAGGGGGGTACGGCTACACCTTC. Translating gives CASSIVASKTGGYGYTF.

A single count supports this clone. A read error may account for a junction end that differs from germline. The rearrangement links TRBV4-3 to TRBJ2-1; 7 nucleotides align to TRBD2. Germline V lookup: CDR1 LGHNA, CDR2 YSLEER. The CDR3 length is 14 residues. The CDR3 protein is CASSQVAGVNERFF. The CDR3 nucleotides read TGCGCCAGCAGCCAAGTTGCGGGAGTCAATGAGCGGTTCTTC.

This rearrangement joins TRBV6-1 to TRBJ2-7; 8 bases are a match to TRBD1. The CDR3 loop spans 14 amino acids. V dropped 7 bases and J dropped 5; count of bases not matched to a gene: 10. Germline V gives CDR1 MNHNS, CDR2 SASEGT. Here the CDR3 DNA reads TGTGCCAGCACCCCGACAGGGGCGCAGGACGAGCAGTACTTC. Protein sequence: CASTPTGAQDEQYF.

The genes are TRBV20-1 and TRBJ1-2; D gene unclear. This CDR3 has 10 residues. Germline CDR1 DFQATT, CDR2 SNEGSKA (reference sequence). The V and J ends lost 7 bases and 7 bases respectively, with 10 bases between them. CDR3 in DNA: TGCAGTGTCTTCGAGGGTGGCTACACCTTC. Its translation is CSVFEGGYTF.

This chain uses TRBV20-1 with TRBJ2-1; D is unclear. The CDR3 is made up of 11 amino acids. In germline, CDR1 is DFQATT, CDR2 SNEGSKA (reference sequence). Trimming pared 1 base from V and 8 bases from J, leaving 6 bases between. As DNA, the CDR3 is TGCAGTGCTAGAGTGACATATGAGCAGTTCTTC. This translates into CSARVTYEQFF.

The gene calls are TRBV4-2 and TRBJ2-7; D might be TRBD1 (5 bases). V dropped 5 bases and J dropped 7 bases, with 18 bases sitting between them. The CDR3 covers 14 residues. Germline values: CDR1 LGHNA, CDR2 YNFKEQ. CDR3: CASSDDSSKGEQYF. CDR3 in DNA: TGTGCCAGCAGCGACGACAGTTCCAAGGGGGAGCAGTACTTC.

The chain employs TRBV6-1 and TRBJ1-2, with 8 bases that match TRBD1. Germline V gives CDR1 MNHNS, CDR2 SASEGT. Trimming cost V 6 bases and J 3 bases; bases outside gene matches: 9. CDR3 length: 15 residues. CDR3 region: CASRTDREKYYGYTF. In DNA form, the CDR3 reads TGTGCCAGCAGAACGGACAGGGAAAAATACTATGGCTACACCTTC.

The J gene is TRBJ2-5, the V gene TRBV18; 13 nucleotides align to TRBD2. The germline gives CDR1 KGHSH, CDR2 LQKENI. The CDR3 extends over 15 amino acids. The trim removed 1 base at V and 6 bases at J, leaving 2 bases unmatched. DNA of the CDR3: TGTGCCAGCTCACCACAGGGACTAGCGGGGCAGACCCAGTACTTC. This translates into CASSPQGLAGQTQYF.

This clone was recorded once. The chain employs TRBV5-1 and TRBJ2-5, with 9 bases aligning to TRBD2. The CDR3 is 15 amino acids. Germline CDR1 is SGHRS and CDR2 is YFSETQ. V lost 0 bases and J lost 4; bases outside the gene matches: 4. The CDR3 region is CASSLVSGGPETQYF. The CDR3 DNA reads as TGCGCCAGCAGCTTGGTTAGCGGGGGACCAGAGACCCAGTACTTC.

In nucleotides, the CDR3 is TGTGCCAGCAGCTTGGGTTTACTTTCCTACGAGCAGTACTTC. It codes for CASSLGLLSYEQYF. The V gene is TRBV5-6, the J gene TRBJ2-7; D ambiguous. The CDR3 loop spans 14 amino acids. Trimming stripped 0 bases from V and 1 base from J, with 8 bases between. CDR1 is SGHDT, CDR2 YYEEEE, per germline.

This clone turned up a few times. This chain uses TRBV6-4 with TRBJ2-1; 10 bases agree with TRBD2. Germline assignment: CDR1 MRHNA and CDR2 SNTAGT. The CDR3 totals 16 residues. The V and J ends lost 0 bases and 5 bases, in that order; junction bases with no gene match: 4. CDR3 sequence: CASSDSSGGDHNEQFF. In nucleotides, the CDR3 is TGTGCCAGCAGTGACTCAAGCGGGGGGGACCACAATGAGCAGTTCTTC.

The rearrangement uses TRBV7-6 and TRBJ2-7; 7 nucleotides match TRBD2. Per germline, CDR1 SGHVS and CDR2 FNYEAQ. V gave up 4 bases and J gave up 2 bases; unmatched junction bases: 5. The CDR3 runs to 14 residues. This CDR3 is CASSSTGLAYEQYF. DNA for the CDR3: TGTGCCAGCAGCTCTACCGGACTAGCCTACGAGCAGTACTTC.

This sequence joins TRBV7-8 and TRBJ2-7, with 7 nucleotides matching TRBD2. The CDR3 has 15 residues. Germline lookup yields CDR1 SGHVS and CDR2 FQNEAQ. Trimming at V came to 0 bases and at J to 7 bases, leaving 9 bases not matched to a gene. The CDR3 region is CASSLASGGWGEQYF. In DNA form, the CDR3 reads TGTGCCAGCAGCTTAGCGTCGGGGGGTTGGGGAGAGCAGTACTTC. Combining the CDR3 with reference TRBV7-8 and TRBJ2-7 gives the whole variable domain GAGVSQSPRYKVAKRGQDVALRCDPISGHVSLFWYQQALGQGPEFLTYFQNEAQLDKSGLPSDRFFAERPEGSVSTLKIQRTQQEDSAVYLCASSLASGGWGEQYFGPGTRLTVT.

The chain employs TRBV5-1 and TRBJ2-7, with D possibly matching TRBD2 (5 bases). Germline values: CDR1 SGHRS, CDR2 YFSETQ. CDR3 size: 14 residues. V was pared by 0 bases and J by 5 bases, with 12 bases between. The CDR3 DNA reads TGCGCCAGCAGCTTGGGTCTAGCTCCCAACGAGCAGTACTTC. This gives the protein CASSLGLAPNEQYF.

This chain links TRBV9 with TRBJ1-1; 7 bases map to TRBD1. After removal of 4 bases from V and 2 bases from J, the junction contained 5 bases not matched to a gene. This CDR3 spans 14 amino acids. CDR1 SGDLS and CDR2 YYNGEE come from the germline V gene. The CDR3 nucleotides read TGTGCCAGCAGCATCCGGGACAGAAACACTGAAGCTTTCTTT. Amino acids: CASSIRDRNTEAFF.

V usage is TRBV5-6 and J usage is TRBJ2-6; 8 bases fit TRBD1. Trimming removed 4 bases from V and 2 bases from J; junction bases left unmatched: 2. The germline gives CDR1 SGHDT, CDR2 YYEEEE. The CDR3 runs 15 residues. Here the CDR3 DNA reads TGTGCCAGCAGCGTACAGGGGGCTGGGGCCAACGTCCTGACTTTC. This gives the protein CASSVQGAGANVLTF.

This rearrangement joins TRBV5-1 to TRBJ1-1, with 8 positions matching TRBD1. The CDR3 loop spans 15 amino acids. V was clipped by 5 bases and J by 2 bases; unmatched bases: 8. CDR1 and CDR2 (germline): SGHRS, YFSETQ. The CDR3 coding sequence is TGCGCCAGCAGGGAGACAGGGGTTGGCAACACTGAAGCTTTCTTT. It codes for CASRETGVGNTEAFF.